The rows below give T cell receptor beta chains drawn from one sample of a study of blood T cell repertoires in COVID-19. TCRdb's copy holds only in-frame clones and misses some; the assay was immunoSEQ multiplex PCR. The table has 250,000 or so clones, roughly 86% seen once. What was sequenced was peripheral blood. The source of these receptors is a middle-aged man with acute or convalescent COVID-19. The CDR3 runs from the conserved cysteine through the conserved F or W. A D gene is named only where the DNA matches it firmly. Expanded clones are given a class, and other clones once, few, many or no size at all.

clone size,J gene,CDR3 length,D gene,V gene,CDR3 protein,CDR3 DNA
NA,TRBJ2-7,15,TRBD2,TRBV7-2,CASSFQTSISYEQYF,TGTGCCAGCAGCTTCCAGACTAGCATCTCCTACGAGCAGTACTTC
NA,TRBJ2-1,16,NA,TRBV5-1,CASSPVAGTSYNEQFF,TGCGCCAGCAGCCCGGTGGCAGGAACGTCCTACAATGAGCAGTTCTTC
many,TRBJ1-5,13,NA,TRBV12-3/TRBV12-4,CASSSSHNQPQHF,TGTGCCAGCAGTTCCAGTCACAATCAGCCCCAGCATTTT
NA,TRBJ2-5,13,NA,TRBV7-2,CASSFPQQETQYF,TGTGCCAGCAGCTTTCCACAGCAAGAGACCCAGTACTTC
few,TRBJ2-7,18,TRBD1,TRBV15,CATSRDRGGQGASYEQYF,TGTGCCACCAGCAGAGATAGGGGAGGTCAGGGGGCTTCCTACGAGCAGTACTTC
NA,TRBJ2-1,14,NA,TRBV29-1,CSVAGALLGNEQFF,TGCAGCGTCGCTGGGGCCCTGCTGGGGAATGAGCAGTTCTTC
NA,TRBJ2-7,14,NA,TRBV3-1/TRBV3-2,CASSPMRESAEQYF,TGTGCCAGCAGCCCTATGAGGGAGTCCGCCGAGCAGTACTTC
NA,TRBJ2-7,15,NA,TRBV19,CASSIVSGSSYEQYF,TGTGCCAGTAGTATAGTAAGTGGGAGCTCCTACGAGCAGTACTTC
NA,TRBJ1-5,12,NA,TRBV28,CASTVSAEPQHF,TGTGCCAGCACCGTTTCAGCGGAGCCCCAGCATTTT
NA,TRBJ1-3,16,NA,TRBV7-9,CASSLVGTYSGNTIYF,TGTGCCAGCAGCTTAGTCGGGACTTACTCTGGAAACACCATATATTTT
NA,TRBJ1-1,14,TRBD1,TRBV19,CASSPGQGYTEAFF,TGTGCCAGTAGTCCGGGACAGGGCTACACTGAAGCTTTCTTT
once,TRBJ1-5,14,NA,TRBV15,CATSTGASNQPQHF,TGTGCCACCAGCACTGGGGCGAGCAATCAGCCCCAGCATTTT
NA,TRBJ1-2,14,NA,TRBV7-3,CASSSGSGSYGYTF,TGTGCCAGCAGCTCGGGATCTGGAAGCTATGGCTACACCTTC
NA,TRBJ2-7,15,TRBD1,TRBV20-1,CSASDRDSGVDEQYF,TGCAGTGCTAGTGACCGGGACAGTGGGGTTGACGAGCAGTACTTC
NA,TRBJ1-1,16,NA,TRBV9,CASSPRGGAMNTEAFF,TGTGCCAGCAGCCCTCGAGGGGGGGCTATGAACACTGAAGCTTTCTTT
NA,TRBJ2-7,17,TRBD2,TRBV2,CASSRSVAGGSSYEQYF,TGTGCCAGCAGTCGGTCGGTAGCGGGGGGTTCCTCCTACGAGCAGTACTTC
NA,TRBJ2-1,14,NA,TRBV6-5,CASTPAGSYNEQFF,TGTGCCAGCACACCGGCGGGCTCCTACAATGAGCAGTTCTTC
NA,TRBJ1-2,14,NA,TRBV19,CASSIKGANYGYTF,TGTGCCAGTAGTATTAAGGGGGCTAACTATGGCTACACCTTC
few,TRBJ1-5,13,NA,TRBV10-2,CASRDTSNQPQHF,TGCGCCAGCAGGGACACTAGCAATCAGCCCCAGCATTTT
NA,TRBJ2-7,12,NA,TRBV21-1,CASSNSGRDSGF,TGTGCCAGCAGCAATAGTGGCCGGGACTCGGGTTTC
NA,TRBJ2-3,13,TRBD1,TRBV5-6,CASSVGQLGTQYF,TGTGCCAGCAGCGTGGGACAGTTGGGTACGCAGTATTTT
once,TRBJ1-6,15,NA,TRBV5-1,CASSLVSGVNSPLHF,TGCGCCAGCAGCTTGGTTTCGGGGGTGAATTCACCCCTCCACTTT
NA,TRBJ1-3,13,NA,TRBV6-9,CATTTVSGNTIYF,TGTGCCACTACGACAGTTTCTGGAAACACCATATATTTT
NA,TRBJ1-1,13,TRBD1,TRBV18,CASSPTGTVEAFF,TGTGCCAGCTCACCAACCGGGACAGTCGAAGCTTTCTTT
many,TRBJ1-2,13,NA,TRBV3-1/TRBV3-2,CASSQDGQGGYTF,TGTGCCAGCAGCCAAGATGGGCAAGGTGGCTACACCTTC
NA,TRBJ1-2,11,NA,TRBV6-5,CATQVYYGYTF,TGTGCCACCCAGGTTTATTATGGCTACACCTTC